The TCR beta chain described here comes from a study of cytomegalovirus exposure and HLA in healthy donors. Use of 60 Vbeta and 13 Jbeta primers characterized the PCR. The assay was immunoSEQ multiplex PCR, and TCRdb's table has in-frame clones only and misses some. The sample yields around 210,000 clones, approximately 85% seen once. Trimming left V 0 bases short and J 6 bases short, with 14 bases between. The CDR3 spans 15 residues. Germline CDR1 is MNHEY and CDR2 is SVGAGI. Findings and limits, study-wide: Later analysis identified 15,000 to 20,000 TCR beta sequences associated with HLA alleles, using a false discovery rate threshold of 0.05.

This clone showed up just once. Its antigen is unknown. The sequenced sample consisted of PBMCs. This TCR derives from a girl aged 2 to 9 in good health and CMV-seronegative. V gene TRBV6-5 combines with J gene TRBJ1-2; D might be TRBD1 (5 bases). The CDR3 region has the DNA TGTGCCAGCAGTTACTCCCACAGGCCAAGCCATGGCTACACCTTC. It is translated as CASSYSHRPSHGYTF.